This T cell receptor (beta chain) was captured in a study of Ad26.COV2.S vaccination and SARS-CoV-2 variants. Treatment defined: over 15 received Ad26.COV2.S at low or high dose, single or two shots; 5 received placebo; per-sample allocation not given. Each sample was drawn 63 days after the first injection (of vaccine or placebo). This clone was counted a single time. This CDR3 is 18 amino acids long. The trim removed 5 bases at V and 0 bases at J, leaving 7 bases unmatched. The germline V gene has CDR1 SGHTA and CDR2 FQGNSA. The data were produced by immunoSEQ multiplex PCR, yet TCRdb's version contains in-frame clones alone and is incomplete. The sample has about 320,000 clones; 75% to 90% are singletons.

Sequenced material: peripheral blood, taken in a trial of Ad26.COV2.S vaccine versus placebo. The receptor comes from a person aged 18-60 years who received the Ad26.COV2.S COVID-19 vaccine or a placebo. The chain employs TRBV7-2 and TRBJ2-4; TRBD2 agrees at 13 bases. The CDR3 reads CASSLRTSGGVAKNIQYF. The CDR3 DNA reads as TGTGCCAGCAGCCTCCGGACTAGCGGGGGAGTAGCCAAAAACATTCAGTACTTC.